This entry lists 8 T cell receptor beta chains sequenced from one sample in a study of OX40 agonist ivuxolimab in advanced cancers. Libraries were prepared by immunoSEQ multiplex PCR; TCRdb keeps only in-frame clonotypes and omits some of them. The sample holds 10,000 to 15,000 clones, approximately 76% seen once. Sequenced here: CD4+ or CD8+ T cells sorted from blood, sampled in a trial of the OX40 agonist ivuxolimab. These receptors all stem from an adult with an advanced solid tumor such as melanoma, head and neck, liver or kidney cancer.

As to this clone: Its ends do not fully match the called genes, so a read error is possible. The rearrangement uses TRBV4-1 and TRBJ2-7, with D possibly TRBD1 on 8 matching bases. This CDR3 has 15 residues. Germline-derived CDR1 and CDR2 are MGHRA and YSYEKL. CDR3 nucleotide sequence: TGCGCCAGCAGCCAAATACAGGGGGGGAAATACGCGCAGTACTTC. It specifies CASSQIQGGKYAQYF.

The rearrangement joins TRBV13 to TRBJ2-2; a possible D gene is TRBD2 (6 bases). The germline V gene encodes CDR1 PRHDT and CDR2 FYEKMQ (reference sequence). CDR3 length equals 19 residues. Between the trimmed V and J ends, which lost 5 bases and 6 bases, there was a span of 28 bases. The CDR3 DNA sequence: TGTGCCAGCAGCCTCGGACTATTTCCGACTCGGGTGGCGTCCGGGGAGCTGTTTTTT. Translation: CASSLGLFPTRVASGELFF.

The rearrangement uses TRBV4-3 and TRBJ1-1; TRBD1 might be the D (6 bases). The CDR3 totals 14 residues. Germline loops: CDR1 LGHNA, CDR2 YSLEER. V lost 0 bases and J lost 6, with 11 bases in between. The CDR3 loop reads CASSQDWGRPEAFF. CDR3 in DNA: TGCGCCAGCAGCCAAGACTGGGGGCGGCCTGAAGCTTTCTTT.

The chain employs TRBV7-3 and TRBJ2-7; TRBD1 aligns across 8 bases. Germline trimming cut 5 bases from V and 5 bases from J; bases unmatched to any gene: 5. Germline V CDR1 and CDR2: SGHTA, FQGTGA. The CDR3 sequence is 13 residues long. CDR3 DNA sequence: TGTGCCAGCAGCCTCGACAGGGGTGACGAGCAGTACTTC. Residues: CASSLDRGDEQYF.

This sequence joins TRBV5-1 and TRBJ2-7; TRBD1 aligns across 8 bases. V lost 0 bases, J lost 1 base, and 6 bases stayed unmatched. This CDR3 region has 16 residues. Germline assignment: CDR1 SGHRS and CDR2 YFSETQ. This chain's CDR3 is CASSLAMTGVSYEQYF. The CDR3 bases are TGCGCCAGCAGCTTGGCAATGACAGGGGTGTCCTACGAGCAGTACTTC.

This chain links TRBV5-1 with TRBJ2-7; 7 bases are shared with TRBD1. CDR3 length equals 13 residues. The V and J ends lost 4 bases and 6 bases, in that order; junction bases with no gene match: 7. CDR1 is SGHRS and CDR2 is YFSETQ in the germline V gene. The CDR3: CASSLEGGLEQYF. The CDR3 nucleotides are TGCGCCAGCAGCCTGGAAGGGGGCCTCGAGCAGTACTTC.

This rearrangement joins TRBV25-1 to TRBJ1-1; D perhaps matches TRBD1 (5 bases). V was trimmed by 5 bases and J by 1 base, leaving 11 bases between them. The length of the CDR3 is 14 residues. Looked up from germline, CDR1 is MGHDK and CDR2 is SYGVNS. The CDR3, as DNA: TGTGCCAGCAGTAATCCGGGGGAGAACACTGAAGCTTTCTTT. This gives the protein CASSNPGENTEAFF.

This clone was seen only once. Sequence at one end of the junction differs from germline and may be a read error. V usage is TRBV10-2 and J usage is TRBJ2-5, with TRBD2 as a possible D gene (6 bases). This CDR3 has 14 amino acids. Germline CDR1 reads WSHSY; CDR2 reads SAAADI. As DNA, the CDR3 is TGCGCTAGCACTCCTGGAGGGCCACGGCAGACCCAGTACTTC. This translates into CASTPGGPRQTQYF.